This TCR beta chain stems from a study of blood T cells in healthy people across ages. Study outcomes and limitations: Among T cells, TCR beta diversity per million cells dropped roughly linearly as age rose.

Per-sample yields of isolated PBMCs were at least 6 million. Next came a second PCR, run for roughly 6 to 11 cycles, which used a sample-barcoded 5' primer along with a J-beta primer mix. Each TCR beta cDNA got a 12-nucleotide random molecular identifier. Each CDR3 protein is one row after TCRdb ran MiXCR on the 5' RACE reads. The table lists approximately 600,000 distinct CDR3 sequences, roughly three fifths of them singletons, with more than 35% in the top ten. A few counts support this clonotype. Its target is not known. The TCR sequence derives from a man aged 55 to 70 in good health. Sequencing was carried out using blood.

CDR3 amino acids: CASSLAPSGGRDTQYF. CDR3 sequence (DNA): TGTGCCAGCAGCTTAGCGCCCAGCGGGGGTAGAGATACGCAGTATTTT. The gene calls are TRBV7-2 and TRBJ2-3; TRBD2 matches at 8 bases. V was clipped by 0 bases and J by 5 bases; unmatched bases: 7. Germline CDR1 and CDR2: SGHTA and FQGNSA. This CDR3 has 16 residues.